This T cell receptor (beta chain) was sequenced in a study of blood T cell repertoires in COVID-19. Germline CDR1 is SGHRS and CDR2 is YFSETQ. V was pared by 4 bases and J by 1 base, with 10 bases between. The CDR3 consists of 14 residues. The assay was immunoSEQ multiplex PCR, and TCRdb's table has in-frame clones only and misses some. This sample yields some 150,000 clones, of which about four fifths are seen a single time; 6.5% to 8.5% belongs to the top ten. The chain combines TRBV5-1 with TRBJ2-3; D is ambiguous. This TCR derives from a human donor with acute or convalescent COVID-19. The donor label of this sample is uncertain. Sample: peripheral blood. The CDR3 region has the DNA TGCGCCAGCAGCCAGGTGGGCGGCACAGATACGCAGTATTTT. Its protein is CASSQVGGTDTQYF.